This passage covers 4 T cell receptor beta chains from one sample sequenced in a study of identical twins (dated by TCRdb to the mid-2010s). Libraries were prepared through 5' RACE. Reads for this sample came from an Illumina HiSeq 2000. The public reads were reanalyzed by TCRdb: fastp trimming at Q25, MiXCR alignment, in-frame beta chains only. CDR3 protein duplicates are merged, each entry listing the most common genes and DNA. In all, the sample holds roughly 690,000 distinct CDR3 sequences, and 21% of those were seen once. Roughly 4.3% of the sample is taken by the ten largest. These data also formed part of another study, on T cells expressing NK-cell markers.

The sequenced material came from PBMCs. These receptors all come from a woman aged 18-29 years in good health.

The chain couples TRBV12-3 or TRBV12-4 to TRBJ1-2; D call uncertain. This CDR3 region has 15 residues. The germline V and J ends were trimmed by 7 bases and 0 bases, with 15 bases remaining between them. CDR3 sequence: CASTLGQPSNYGYTF. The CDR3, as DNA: TGTGCCAGCACCCTAGGGCAGCCGTCTAACTATGGCTACACCTTC.

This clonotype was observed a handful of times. Here the CDR3 reads CASSLVAGGRSTDTQYF. The DNA of the CDR3 is TGTGCCAGCAGCTTAGTGGCAGGCGGGAGAAGCACAGATACGCAGTATTTT. The gene calls are TRBV7-2 and TRBJ2-3, with 7 bases that match TRBD2. This CDR3 contains 17 residues. Germline CDR1 and CDR2: SGHTA and FQGNSA. After removal of 1 base from V and 0 bases from J, the junction contained 7 bases not matched to a gene.

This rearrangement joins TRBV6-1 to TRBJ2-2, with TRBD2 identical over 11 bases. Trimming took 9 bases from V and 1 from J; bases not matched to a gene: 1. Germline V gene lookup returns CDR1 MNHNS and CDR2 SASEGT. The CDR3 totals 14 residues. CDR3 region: CASTSGRNTGELFF. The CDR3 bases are TGTGCCAGTACTAGCGGGAGGAACACCGGGGAGCTGTTTTTT.

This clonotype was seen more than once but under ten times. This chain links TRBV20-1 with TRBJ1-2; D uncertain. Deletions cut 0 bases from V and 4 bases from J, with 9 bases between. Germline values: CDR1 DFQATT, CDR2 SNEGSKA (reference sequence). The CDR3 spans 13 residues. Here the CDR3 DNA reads TGCAGTGCTAGAGATCACAGATTCTATGGCTACACCTTC. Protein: CSARDHRFYGYTF.